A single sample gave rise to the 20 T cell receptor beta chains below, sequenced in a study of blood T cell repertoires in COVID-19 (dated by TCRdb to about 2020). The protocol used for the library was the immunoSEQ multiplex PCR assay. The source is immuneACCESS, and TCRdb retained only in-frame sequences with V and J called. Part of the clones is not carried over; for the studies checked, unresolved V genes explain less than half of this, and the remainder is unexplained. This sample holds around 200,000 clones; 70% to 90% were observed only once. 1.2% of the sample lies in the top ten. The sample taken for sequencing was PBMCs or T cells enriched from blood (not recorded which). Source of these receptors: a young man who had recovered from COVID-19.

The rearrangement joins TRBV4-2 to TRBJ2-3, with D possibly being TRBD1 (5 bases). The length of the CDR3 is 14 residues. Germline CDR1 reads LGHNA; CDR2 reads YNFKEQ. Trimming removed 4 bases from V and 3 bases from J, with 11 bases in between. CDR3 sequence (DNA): TGTGCCAGCAGCCCGACAGTTTTGACAGATACGCAGTATTTT. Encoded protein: CASSPTVLTDTQYF.

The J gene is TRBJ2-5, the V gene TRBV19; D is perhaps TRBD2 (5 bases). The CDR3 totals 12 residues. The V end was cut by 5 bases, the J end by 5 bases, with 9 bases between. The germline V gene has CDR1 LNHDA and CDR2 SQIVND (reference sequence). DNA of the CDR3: TGTGCCAGTAGTTCTAGCTTGGAGACCCAGTACTTC. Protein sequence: CASSSSLETQYF.

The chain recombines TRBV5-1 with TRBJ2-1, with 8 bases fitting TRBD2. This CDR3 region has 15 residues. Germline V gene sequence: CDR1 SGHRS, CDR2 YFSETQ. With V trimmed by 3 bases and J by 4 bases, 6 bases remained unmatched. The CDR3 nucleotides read TGCGCCAGCAGCTCACGAGCGGGAGCATACAATGAGCAGTTCTTC. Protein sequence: CASSSRAGAYNEQFF.

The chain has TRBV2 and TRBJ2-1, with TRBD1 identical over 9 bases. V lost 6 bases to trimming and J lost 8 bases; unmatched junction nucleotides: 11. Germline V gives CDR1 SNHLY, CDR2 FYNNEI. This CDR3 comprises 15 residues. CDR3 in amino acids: CASSTSTGGIDEQFF. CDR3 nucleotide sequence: TGTGCCAGCAGCACCTCGACAGGGGGTATCGATGAGCAGTTCTTC.

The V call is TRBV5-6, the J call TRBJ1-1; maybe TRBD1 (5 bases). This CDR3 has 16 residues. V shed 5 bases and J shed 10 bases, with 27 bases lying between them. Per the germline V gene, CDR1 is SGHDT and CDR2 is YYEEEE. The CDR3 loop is CASRLGVGREVIGAFF. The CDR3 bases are TGTGCCAGCAGGCTGGGGGTCGGCAGGGAGGTGATTGGAGCTTTCTTT.

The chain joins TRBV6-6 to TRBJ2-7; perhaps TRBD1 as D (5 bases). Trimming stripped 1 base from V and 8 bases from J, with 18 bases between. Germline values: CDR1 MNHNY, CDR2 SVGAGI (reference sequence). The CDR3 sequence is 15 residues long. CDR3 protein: CASSYLGQAGKQQYF. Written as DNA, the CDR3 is TGTGCCAGCAGTTACTTGGGGCAGGCCGGTAAACAGCAGTACTTC.

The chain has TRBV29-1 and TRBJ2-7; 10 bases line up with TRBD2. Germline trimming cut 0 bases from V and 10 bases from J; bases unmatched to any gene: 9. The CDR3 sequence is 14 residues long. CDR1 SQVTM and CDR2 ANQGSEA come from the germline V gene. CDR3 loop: CSVEDSGTSEFQYF. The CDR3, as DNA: TGCAGCGTTGAAGATAGTGGGACTAGCGAGTTCCAGTACTTC.

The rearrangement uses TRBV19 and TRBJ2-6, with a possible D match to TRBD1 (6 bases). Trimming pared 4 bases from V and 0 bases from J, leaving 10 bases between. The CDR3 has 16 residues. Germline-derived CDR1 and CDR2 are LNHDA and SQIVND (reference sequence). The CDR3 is CASSTTGDSGANVLTF. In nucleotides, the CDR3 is TGTGCCAGTAGTACGACAGGAGACTCTGGGGCCAACGTCCTGACTTTC. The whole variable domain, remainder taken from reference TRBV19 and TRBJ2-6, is DGGITQSPKYLFRKEGQNVTLSCEQNLNHDAMYWYRQDPGQGLRLIYYSQIVNDFQKGDIAEGYSVSREKKESFPLTVTSAQKNPTAFYLCASSTTGDSGANVLTFGAGSRLTVL.

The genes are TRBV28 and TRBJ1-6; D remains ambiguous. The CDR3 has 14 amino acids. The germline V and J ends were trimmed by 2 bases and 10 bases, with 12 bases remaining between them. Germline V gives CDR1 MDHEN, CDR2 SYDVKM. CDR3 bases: TGTGCCAGCAGTTTAGGGAAGGGAGGATCACCCCTCCACTTT. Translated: CASSLGKGGSPLHF.

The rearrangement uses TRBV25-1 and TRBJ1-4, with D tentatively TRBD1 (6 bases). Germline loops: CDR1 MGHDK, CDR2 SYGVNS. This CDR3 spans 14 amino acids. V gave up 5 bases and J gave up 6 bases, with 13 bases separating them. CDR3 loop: CASSYGTPYEKLFF. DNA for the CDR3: TGTGCCAGCAGTTACGGGACACCCTATGAAAAACTGTTTTTT.

CDR3 nucleotides: TGTGCCAGCAGGTCAGGGGATTGGGCTGAAGCTTTCTTT. The encoded protein is CASRSGDWAEAFF. V gene TRBV12-3 or TRBV12-4 combines with J gene TRBJ1-1; maybe TRBD1 (6 bases). The CDR3 loop spans 13 amino acids. The V and J ends lost 6 bases and 6 bases respectively, with 14 bases between them.

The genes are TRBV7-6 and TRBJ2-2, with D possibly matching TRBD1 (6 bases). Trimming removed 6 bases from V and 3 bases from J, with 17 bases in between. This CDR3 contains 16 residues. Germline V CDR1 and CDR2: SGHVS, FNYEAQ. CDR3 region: CASRELWQGYTGELFF. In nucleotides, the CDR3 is TGTGCCAGCAGGGAGCTGTGGCAGGGGTACACCGGGGAGCTGTTTTTT.

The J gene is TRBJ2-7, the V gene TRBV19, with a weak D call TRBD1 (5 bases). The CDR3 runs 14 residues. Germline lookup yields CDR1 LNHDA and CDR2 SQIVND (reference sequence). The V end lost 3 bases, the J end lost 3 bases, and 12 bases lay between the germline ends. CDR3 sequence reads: CASSMIGASYEQYF. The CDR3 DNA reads TGTGCCAGTAGTATGATTGGGGCTAGCTACGAGCAGTACTTC.

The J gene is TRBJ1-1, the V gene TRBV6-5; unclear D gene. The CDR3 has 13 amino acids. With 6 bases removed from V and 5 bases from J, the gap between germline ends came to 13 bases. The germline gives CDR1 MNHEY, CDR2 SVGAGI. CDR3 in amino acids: CASRPHGRTEAFF. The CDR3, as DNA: TGTGCCAGCAGACCACACGGGAGAACTGAAGCTTTCTTT.

CDR3 sequence: CASSFRQGDSGNTIYF. DNA of the CDR3: TGCGCCAGCAGCTTCCGACAGGGCGACTCTGGAAACACCATATATTTT. The chain has TRBV5-1 and TRBJ1-3; 7 bases match TRBD1. This CDR3 region has 16 residues. V shed 2 bases, J shed 0 bases, and the junction held 5 bases outside the gene matches. Germline V CDR1 and CDR2: SGHRS, YFSETQ. The full variable domain, rest sourced from reference TRBV5-1 and TRBJ1-3, is KAGVTQTPRYLIKTRGQQVTLSCSPISGHRSVSWYQQTPGQGLQFLFEYFSETQRNKGNFPGRFSGRQFSNSRSEMNVSTLELGDSALYLCASSFRQGDSGNTIYFGEGSWLTVV.

The DNA for the CDR3 is TGTGCCAGCAGTTCCGTCTGGCGGGACCCCTACAATGAGCAGTTCTTC. It specifies CASSSVWRDPYNEQFF. This chain connects TRBV28 to TRBJ2-1; weak D call: TRBD2 (6 bases). CDR3 size: 16 residues. The V end was cut by 4 bases, the J end by 2 bases, with 15 bases between. Looked up from germline, CDR1 is MDHEN and CDR2 is SYDVKM.

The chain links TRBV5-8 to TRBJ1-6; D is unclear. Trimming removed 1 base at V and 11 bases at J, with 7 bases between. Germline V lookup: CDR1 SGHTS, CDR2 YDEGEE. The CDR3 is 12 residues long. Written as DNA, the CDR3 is TGTGCCAGCAGCTTGCCCGGGGCACCCCTCCACTTT. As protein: CASSLPGAPLHF.

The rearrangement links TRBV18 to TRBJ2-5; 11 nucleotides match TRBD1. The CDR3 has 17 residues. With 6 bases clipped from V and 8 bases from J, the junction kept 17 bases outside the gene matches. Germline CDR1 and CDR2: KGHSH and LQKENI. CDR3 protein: CASSRGQGALPPSTQYF. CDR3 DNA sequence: TGTGCCAGCTCGCGCGGACAGGGGGCCCTTCCTCCCTCAACCCAGTACTTC.

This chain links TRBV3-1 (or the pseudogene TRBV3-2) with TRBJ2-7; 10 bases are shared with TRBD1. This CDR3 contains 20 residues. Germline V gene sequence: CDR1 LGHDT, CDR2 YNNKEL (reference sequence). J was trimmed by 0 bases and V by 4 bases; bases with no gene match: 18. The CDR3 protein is CASSLLSPSRQGAHSYEQYF. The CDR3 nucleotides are TGTGCCAGCAGCCTCCTGAGCCCATCCCGACAGGGGGCCCACTCCTACGAGCAGTACTTC.

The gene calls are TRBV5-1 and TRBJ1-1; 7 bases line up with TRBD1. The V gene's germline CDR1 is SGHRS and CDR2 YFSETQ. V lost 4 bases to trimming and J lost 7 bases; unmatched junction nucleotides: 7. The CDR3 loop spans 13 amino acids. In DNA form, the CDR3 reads TGCGCCAGCAGCCGCGGGACAGACGTTGAAGCTTTCTTT. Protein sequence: CASSRGTDVEAFF.